This T cell receptor beta chain was identified during a study of blood T cell repertoires in COVID-19. About the study: The United States, Italy and Spain provided the acute and convalescent COVID-19 samples. The analysed material was cDNA or gDNA that came from T cells, B-cell-depleted T cells, or PBMCs.

A remark on this clone: This specimen includes other DNA sequences encoding the same CDR3.

The germline V gene has CDR1 KGHSH and CDR2 LQKENI. This CDR3 spans 11 amino acids. Trimming cost V 5 bases and J 2 bases, with 2 bases left between them. Authors' data handling: The assay estimated nucleated cells by amplifying reference gene primers. Clones were sequenced by immunoSEQ multiplex PCR, and TCRdb holds only the in-frame ones, with some missing. D and trimming come from the DNA, and the V and J calls and clone size come from that table. The data show roughly 200,000 clones, more than 85% seen once. The chain employs TRBV18 and TRBJ2-3; D remains ambiguous. Sequenced: peripheral blood. The sequence came from a man aged 35 to 55 with active or convalescent COVID-19. The CDR3 is CASSYTDTQYF. The CDR3 nucleotides read TGTGCCAGCTCATACACAGATACGCAGTATTTT.